This T cell receptor beta chain emerged from a study of blood T cell repertoires in COVID-19. Overall study context: Samples representing acute and convalescent COVID-19 were sourced from the United States, Italy and Spain.

Under the authors' procedure: From reference gene primer amplification, estimates of nucleated cell counts were derived. Using immunoSEQ multiplex PCR, the repertoire was profiled, and TCRdb retains in-frame clones only, with some absent. V, J and clone size were drawn from that table, and D and trimming were deduced from the DNA. The table lists about 180,000 clones, approximately 85% of them singletons. V gave up 5 bases and J gave up 9 bases; unmatched junction bases: 22. Germline lookup yields CDR1 SEHNR and CDR2 FQNEAQ (reference sequence). This CDR3 is built from 19 residues. V and J are TRBV7-9 and TRBJ2-4; 10 positions match TRBD2. Sequenced: peripheral blood. This sequence originates from a human donor with active or convalescent COVID-19. The donor label of this sample is uncertain. As DNA, the CDR3 is TGTGCCAGCAGCCCCCCAGGCGGTGCAACTAGCGGGAATGGGTTCATTCAGTACTTC. This translates into CASSPPGGATSGNGFIQYF.